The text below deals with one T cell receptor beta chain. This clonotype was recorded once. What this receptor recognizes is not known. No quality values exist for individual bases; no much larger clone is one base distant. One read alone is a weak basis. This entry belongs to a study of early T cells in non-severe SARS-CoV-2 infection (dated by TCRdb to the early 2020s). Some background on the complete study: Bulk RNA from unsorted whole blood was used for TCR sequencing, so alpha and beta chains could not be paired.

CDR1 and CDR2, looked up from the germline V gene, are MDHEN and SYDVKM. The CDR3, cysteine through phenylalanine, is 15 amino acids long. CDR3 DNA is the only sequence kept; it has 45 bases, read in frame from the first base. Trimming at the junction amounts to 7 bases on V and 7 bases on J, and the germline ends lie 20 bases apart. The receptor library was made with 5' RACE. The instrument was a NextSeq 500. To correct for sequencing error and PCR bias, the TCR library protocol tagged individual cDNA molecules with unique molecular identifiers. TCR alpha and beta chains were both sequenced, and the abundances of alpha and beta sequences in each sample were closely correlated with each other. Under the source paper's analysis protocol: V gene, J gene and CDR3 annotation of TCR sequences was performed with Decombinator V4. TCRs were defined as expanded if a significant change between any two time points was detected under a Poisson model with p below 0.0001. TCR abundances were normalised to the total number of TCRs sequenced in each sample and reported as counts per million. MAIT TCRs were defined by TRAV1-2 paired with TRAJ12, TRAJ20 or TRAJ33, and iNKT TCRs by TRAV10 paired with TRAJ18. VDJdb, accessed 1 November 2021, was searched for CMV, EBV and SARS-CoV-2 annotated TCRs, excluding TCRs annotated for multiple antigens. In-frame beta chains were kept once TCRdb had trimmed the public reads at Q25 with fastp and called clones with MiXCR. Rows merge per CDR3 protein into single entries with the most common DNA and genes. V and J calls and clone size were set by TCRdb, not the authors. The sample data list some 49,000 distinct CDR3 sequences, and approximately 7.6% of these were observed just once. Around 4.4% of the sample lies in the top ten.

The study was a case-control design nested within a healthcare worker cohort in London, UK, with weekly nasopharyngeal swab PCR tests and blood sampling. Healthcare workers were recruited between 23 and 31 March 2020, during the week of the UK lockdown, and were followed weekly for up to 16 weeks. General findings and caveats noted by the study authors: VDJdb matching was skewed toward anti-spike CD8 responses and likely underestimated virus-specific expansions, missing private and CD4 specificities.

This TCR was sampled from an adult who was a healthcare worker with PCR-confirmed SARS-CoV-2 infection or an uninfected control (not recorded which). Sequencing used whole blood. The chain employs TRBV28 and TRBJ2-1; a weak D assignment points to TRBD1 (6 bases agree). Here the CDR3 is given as CASNEGVFYTNEQFF. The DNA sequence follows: TGTGCCAGCAACGAGGGGGTTTTTTACACTAATGAGCAGTTCTTC.